This TCR beta chain derives from a study of blood T cell repertoires in COVID-19. Study at large: Acute and convalescent COVID-19 samples came from the United States, Italy and Spain. From T cells, B-cell-depleted T cells, or PBMCs came the material, which was cDNA or gDNA.

Per the authors' pipeline: Amplified reference gene primers provided the basis for estimating nucleated cell counts. The repertoire was sequenced with immunoSEQ multiplex PCR; TCRdb's copy has only in-frame clones and lacks some. The V and J calls and clone size come from that table; D and trimming were worked out from the DNA. The sample has under 450,000 clones; around 88% are singletons. The germline V and J ends were trimmed by 6 bases and 0 bases, with 15 bases remaining between them. Germline V CDR1 and CDR2: MDHEN, SYDVKM. The CDR3 contains 16 residues. A Seattle source enrolled patients during active infection and followed them longitudinally.

V and J are TRBV28 and TRBJ2-4, with D hard to call. The clonotype comes from a woman between 50 and 59 years old with COVID-19, enrolled during active disease. Sequencing input: peripheral blood. The CDR3 loop reads CASSPKLSLAKNIQYF. The CDR3, as DNA: TGTGCCAGCAGCCCAAAACTTAGTCTAGCCAAAAACATTCAGTACTTC.